This TCR beta chain came from a study of T cells expressing NK-cell markers. Turning to the study itself: Beta-chain profiling covered CD3+CD56+NKG2C+, CD3+CD56+NKG2C- and CD3+CD56-NKG2C+ sorted subsets. Eight donors were sequenced, seven testing HCMV-seropositive and one testing seronegative.

Germline assignment: CDR1 MNHEY and CDR2 SVGAGI. This CDR3 is 15 amino acids long. UMIs were included in TCR beta cDNA generated by 5'RACE template switching. TCRdb reprocessed the 5' RACE reads; each CDR3 protein has one entry and no DNA is given. The clone table shows 550,000 or so distinct CDR3 sequences, with the ten largest holding less than 4.5%. This chain uses TRBV6-5 with TRBJ2-7; TCRdb proposes TRBD2, but this gene call is untestable without DNA. The source is a man younger than 35 in good health. The specimen was blood T cells: a sorted CD56 or NKG2C T cell subset, CD4+ or CD8+ T cells, or bulk PBMC T cells (not recorded which). CDR3 region: CASTNPRGPPYEQYF.